The next 24 T cell receptor beta chains were all read from a single sample in a study of T-cell reconstitution after alpha-beta-depleted transplantation in children (dated by TCRdb to 2016 to 2017). Library creation used PCR. Sequenced using an Illumina HiSeq 2500. TCR libraries were prepared with molecular barcoding, using unique molecular identifiers to normalize TCRbeta repertoire quantification. TCRdb applied fastp at Q25 and MiXCR to the public reads, then kept only in-frame beta chains. Under each unique CDR3 protein, matching rows form one entry showing the most common genes and DNA. The sample has almost 400,000 distinct CDR3 sequences on record, around 21% of them singletons. In total, the top ten clones hold approximately 3.8% of the sample. The sequencing used PBMCs from the stem cell graft donor, collected from the stem cell graft. The receptors were gathered from a human donor who donated a stem cell graft to a child with acute myeloid leukemia.

This clonotype was seen repeatedly, ten times or more. V gene TRBV20-1 combines with J gene TRBJ2-1, with unresolved D. The germline V gene encodes CDR1 DFQATT and CDR2 SNEGSKA (reference sequence). V was clipped by 5 bases and J by 6 bases, with 5 bases between them. The CDR3 sequence is 10 residues long. CDR3 bases: TGCAGTGCTTTAGTCAATGAGCAGTTCTTC. Translation gives CSALVNEQFF.

V and J are TRBV18 and TRBJ2-7; 11 bases match TRBD1. From germline, CDR1 is KGHSH and CDR2 LQKENI. Losses at the gene ends were 2 bases for V and 0 bases for J; bases not matched to a gene: 3. The CDR3 is 16 residues long. The CDR3 is CASSPLGTGGSYEQYF. In DNA form, the CDR3 reads TGTGCCAGCTCACCATTAGGGACAGGGGGCTCCTACGAGCAGTACTTC.

This clonotype was picked up a small number of times. The chain recombines TRBV5-5 with TRBJ2-3; TRBD1 matches 7 bases. CDR3 length: 13 residues. Germline CDR1 reads SGHKS; CDR2 reads YYEKEE (reference sequence). The ends lost 4 bases at V and 6 bases at J; junction bases unmatched: 5. The CDR3 reads CASSQQGIDTQYF. The CDR3 region has the DNA TGTGCCAGCAGCCAACAGGGGATCGATACGCAGTATTTT.

This chain links TRBV30 with TRBJ2-7; 13 bases are shared with TRBD2. The CDR3 is 14 residues long. Looked up from germline, CDR1 is GTSNPN and CDR2 is SVGIG (reference sequence). With V trimmed by 1 base and J by 7 bases, 4 bases remained unmatched. CDR3 loop: CAWSGTSGSDEQYF. The DNA of the CDR3 is TGTGCCTGGAGTGGGACTAGCGGGAGTGATGAGCAGTACTTC.

This clonotype was seen a few times. The V and J genes are TRBV7-9 and TRBJ2-3, with 7 nucleotides matching TRBD2. Per germline, CDR1 SEHNR and CDR2 FQNEAQ (reference sequence). This CDR3 has 14 amino acids. V dropped 3 bases and J dropped 6; count of bases not matched to a gene: 6. The CDR3, as DNA: TGTGCCAGCAGCTTCCCGACACTAGCGGATACGCAGTATTTT. Translated: CASSFPTLADTQYF.

This rearrangement joins TRBV14 to TRBJ2-3; the D gene is possibly TRBD1 (5 bases). Between the trimmed V and J ends, which lost 7 bases and 2 bases, there was a span of 19 bases. Germline CDR1 is SGHDN and CDR2 is FVKESK. The CDR3 covers 16 residues. The CDR3: CASNQGGWVNTDTQYF. The CDR3 DNA sequence: TGTGCCAGCAACCAGGGTGGATGGGTCAACACAGATACGCAGTATTTT.

This clonotype was observed a few times. The gene calls are TRBV25-1 and TRBJ2-1; 12 bases match TRBD2. The CDR3 runs to 19 residues. Germline V gene lookup returns CDR1 MGHDK and CDR2 SYGVNS. Trimming cost V 0 bases and J 2 bases; bases outside gene matches: 8. CDR3 in amino acids: CASSEYVPPSGRAYNEQFF. CDR3 DNA: TGTGCCAGCAGTGAATATGTCCCTCCTAGCGGGAGGGCCTACAATGAGCAGTTCTTC.

This clonotype was counted a few times. The rearrangement links TRBV20-1 to TRBJ1-2; D gene unclear. CDR3 length: 13 amino acids. Germline V gene lookup returns CDR1 DFQATT and CDR2 SNEGSKA (reference sequence). V was cut by 5 bases and J by 1 base, with 11 bases left in between. The CDR3 is CSAPLRVNYGYTF. The CDR3, as DNA: TGCAGTGCTCCCTTACGGGTTAACTATGGCTACACCTTC.

The chain combines TRBV15 with TRBJ2-7; weak D call: TRBD2 (6 bases). Germline V gene sequence: CDR1 LNHNV, CDR2 YYDKDF (reference sequence). V lost 5 bases and J 2 bases, leaving 10 bases between the germline ends. The CDR3 runs 13 residues. CDR3 sequence (DNA): TGTGCCACCAGCCGGGGGATCCCCTACGAGCAGTACTTC. It codes for CATSRGIPYEQYF.

The chain joins TRBV12-3 or TRBV12-4 to TRBJ2-3; D call uncertain. This CDR3 contains 14 residues. V was clipped by 7 bases and J by 1 base, with 12 bases between them. CDR3 in amino acids: CASKDPGGTDTQYF. CDR3 coding DNA: TGTGCCAGCAAGGACCCAGGAGGCACAGATACGCAGTATTTT.

Ten or more counts support this clonotype. V usage is TRBV29-1 and J usage is TRBJ2-5; D remains unclear. Germline V lookup: CDR1 SQVTM, CDR2 ANQGSEA. The V end was cut by 3 bases, the J end by 4 bases, with 12 bases between. The CDR3 is 13 amino acids. The CDR3 sequence: CSVDPRQLETQYF. In DNA form, the CDR3 reads TGCAGCGTTGATCCGCGGCAACTAGAGACCCAGTACTTC. Looking up the rest from reference TRBV29-1 and TRBJ2-5 gives the full variable domain: SAVISQKPSRDICQRGTSLTIQCQVDSQVTMMFWYRQQPGQSLTLIATANQGSEATYESGFVIDKFPISRPNLTFSTLTVSNMSPEDSSIYLCSVDPRQLETQYFGPGTRLLVL.

This clonotype was picked up one time. V gene TRBV15 combines with J gene TRBJ2-1; 7 bases fit TRBD2. Germline loops: CDR1 LNHNV, CDR2 YYDKDF (reference sequence). The CDR3 is 15 amino acids. Trimming took 2 bases from V and 3 from J; bases not matched to a gene: 4. Here the CDR3 reads CATSRLAEIYNEQFF. Written as DNA, the CDR3 is TGTGCCACCAGCAGACTAGCGGAGATCTACAATGAGCAGTTCTTC. Combining the CDR3 with reference TRBV15 and TRBJ2-1 gives the whole variable domain DAMVIQNPRYQVTQFGKPVTLSCSQTLNHNVMYWYQQKSSQAPKLLFHYYDKDFNNEADTPDNFQSRRPNTSFCFLDIRSPGLGDTAMYLCATSRLAEIYNEQFFGPGTRLTVL.

This sequence joins TRBV10-3 and TRBJ2-1; D is unresolved. Germline V lookup: CDR1 ENHRY, CDR2 SYGVKD. CDR3 size: 19 residues. V was trimmed by 4 bases and J by 2 bases, leaving 24 bases between them. The CDR3 sequence: CAISGRSDHPQLPYNEQFF. Here the CDR3 DNA reads TGTGCCATCAGTGGCAGGTCCGACCACCCACAGCTTCCCTACAATGAGCAGTTCTTC.

This clonotype was detected ten times or more. This chain links TRBV12-3 or TRBV12-4 with TRBJ2-7; TRBD1 matches at 10 bases. The CDR3 has 13 amino acids. The V segment lost 7 bases and the J segment 6 bases; nucleotides outside the gene matches: 6. The CDR3 sequence is CASTTTGGFEQYF. CDR3 coding DNA: TGTGCCAGCACTACGACAGGGGGCTTCGAGCAGTACTTC.

The CDR3: CAIRSSGNYEQYF. The DNA of the CDR3 is TGTGCCATCAGGAGTAGCGGGAACTACGAGCAGTACTTC. This chain connects TRBV10-3 to TRBJ2-7, with 8 bases aligning to TRBD2. Germline V gene lookup returns CDR1 ENHRY and CDR2 SYGVKD. CDR3 length: 13 amino acids. V shed 6 bases and J 3 bases; nucleotides not matched to a gene: 4.

This clonotype occurred a few times. The V call is TRBV25-1, the J call TRBJ2-7; D unclear. Looked up from germline, CDR1 is MGHDK and CDR2 is SYGVNS. This CDR3 has 12 residues. V lost 4 bases and J 5 bases, leaving 9 bases between the germline ends. In DNA form, the CDR3 reads TGTGCCAGCAGTGGGCCCTCTGACGAGCAGTACTTC. Protein sequence: CASSGPSDEQYF.

The CDR3 sequence is CASSSGDGQPNNEQFF. Here the CDR3 DNA reads TGTGCCAGCAGCTCCGGGGACGGACAGCCAAACAATGAGCAGTTCTTC. V usage is TRBV28 and J usage is TRBJ2-1; a weak D match, TRBD1 (6 bases). The germline CDR1 and CDR2 sequences are MDHEN and SYDVKM. V was clipped by 6 bases and J by 5 bases, with 20 bases between them. CDR3 length: 16 amino acids.

V usage is TRBV25-1 and J usage is TRBJ1-1; D is perhaps TRBD1 (5 bases). The CDR3 sequence is 13 residues long. The V end was cut by 2 bases, the J end by 7 bases, with 11 bases between. The germline CDR1 and CDR2 sequences are MGHDK and SYGVNS. CDR3 sequence reads: CASSEARRGEAFF. In DNA form, the CDR3 reads TGTGCCAGCAGTGAAGCGCGAAGGGGTGAAGCTTTCTTT.

There are a few counts of this clonotype. The chain couples TRBV20-1 to TRBJ2-3, with TRBD2 matching 11 bases. Germline V gene sequence: CDR1 DFQATT, CDR2 SNEGSKA (reference sequence). J gave up 2 bases and V 3 bases, and 4 bases lay outside the gene matches. This CDR3 comprises 15 residues. The CDR3 sequence is CSASGTSGVTDTQYF. The CDR3 DNA is TGCAGTGCTAGTGGGACTAGCGGTGTCACAGATACGCAGTATTTT.

This clonotype was observed a few times. The chain is built from TRBV28 and TRBJ1-5; no firm D call. The V gene lost 0 bases and the J gene lost 8 bases, with 14 bases spanning the gap. Looked up from germline, CDR1 is MDHEN and CDR2 is SYDVKM. The CDR3 is 15 residues long. DNA of the CDR3: TGTGCCAGCAGTTTATGGGGAAGTATCTCGAAGCCCCAGCATTTT. It is translated as CASSLWGSISKPQHF.

V gene TRBV4-2 combines with J gene TRBJ2-5; no definite D call. V gave up 0 bases and J gave up 1 base, with 9 bases separating them. The CDR3 extends over 15 amino acids. Germline V CDR1 and CDR2: LGHNA, YNFKEQ. This CDR3 reads CASSQDETIQETQYF. The CDR3 DNA sequence: TGTGCCAGCAGCCAAGATGAGACAATCCAAGAGACCCAGTACTTC.

The genes are TRBV19 and TRBJ2-1, with D perhaps matching TRBD1 (6 bases). Per germline, CDR1 LNHDA and CDR2 SQIVND (reference sequence). CDR3 length: 14 amino acids. V lost 6 bases and J lost 7, with 16 bases in between. Here the CDR3 reads CASSRQVGVNEQFF. CDR3 DNA sequence: TGTGCCAGTAGCCGACAGGTTGGGGTAAATGAGCAGTTCTTC.

This clonotype showed up just a few times. This CDR3 is CATYRPGTGQETQYF. DNA of the CDR3: TGTGCCACCTACCGACCAGGGACAGGCCAAGAGACCCAGTACTTC. The chain is built from TRBV15 and TRBJ2-5; 8 nucleotides align to TRBD1. The germline gives CDR1 LNHNV, CDR2 YYDKDF (reference sequence). The CDR3 runs 15 residues. V gave up 8 bases and J gave up 1 base; unmatched junction bases: 9.

The sample holds a few counts of this clonotype. The V and J genes are TRBV2 and TRBJ2-7; D uncertain. V was cut by 5 bases and J by 0 bases, with 17 bases left in between. The CDR3 extends over 16 amino acids. Per germline, CDR1 SNHLY and CDR2 FYNNEI. Here the CDR3 DNA reads TGTGCCAGCAGTCCTTTGTCGGGTGTCCACTCCTACGAGCAGTACTTC. Translating it yields CASSPLSGVHSYEQYF.